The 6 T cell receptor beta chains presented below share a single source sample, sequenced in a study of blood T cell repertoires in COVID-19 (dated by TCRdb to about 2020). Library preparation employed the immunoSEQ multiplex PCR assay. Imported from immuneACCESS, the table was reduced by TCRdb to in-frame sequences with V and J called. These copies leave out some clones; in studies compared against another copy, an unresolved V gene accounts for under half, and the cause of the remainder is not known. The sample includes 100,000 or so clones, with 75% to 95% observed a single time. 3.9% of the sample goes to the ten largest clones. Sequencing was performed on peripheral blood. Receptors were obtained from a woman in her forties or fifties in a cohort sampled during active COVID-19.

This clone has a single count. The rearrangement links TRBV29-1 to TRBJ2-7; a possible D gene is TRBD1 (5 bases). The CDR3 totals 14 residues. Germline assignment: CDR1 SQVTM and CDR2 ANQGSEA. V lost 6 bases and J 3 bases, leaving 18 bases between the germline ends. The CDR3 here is CSVRTGSSNYEQYF. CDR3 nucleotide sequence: TGCAGCGTACGCACAGGATCGTCGAACTACGAGCAGTACTTC.

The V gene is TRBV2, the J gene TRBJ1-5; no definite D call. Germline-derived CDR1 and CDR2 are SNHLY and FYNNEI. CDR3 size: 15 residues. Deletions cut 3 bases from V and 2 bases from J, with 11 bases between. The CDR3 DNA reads TGTGCCAGCAGTGAGGGCCGAGTGGGCAATCAGCCCCAGCATTTT. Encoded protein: CASSEGRVGNQPQHF. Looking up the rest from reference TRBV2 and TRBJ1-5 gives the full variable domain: EPEVTQTPSHQVTQMGQEVILRCVPISNHLYFYWYRQILGQKVEFLVSFYNNEISEKSEIFDDQFSVERPDGSNFTLKIRSTKLEDSAMYFCASSEGRVGNQPQHFGDGTRLSIL.

CDR3 DNA sequence: TGTGCCACCAGCAGAGATGTCGGTGTCGGGGAAAAACTGTTTTTT. Its translation: CATSRDVGVGEKLFF. The V call is TRBV15, the J call TRBJ1-4, with D hard to call. V lost 0 bases to trimming and J lost 8 bases, with 13 bases between them. The CDR3 has 15 amino acids. Germline V gene sequence: CDR1 LNHNV, CDR2 YYDKDF (reference sequence).

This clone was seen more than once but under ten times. The CDR3 DNA reads TGTGCCAGCAGGGGCAGCTATAATTCACCCCTCCACTTT. Translating it yields CASRGSYNSPLHF. The chain employs TRBV2 and TRBJ1-6; unclear D gene. The V gene's germline CDR1 is SNHLY and CDR2 FYNNEI. The V end lost 6 bases, the J end lost 3 bases, and 6 bases lay between the germline ends. The CDR3 is 13 amino acids.

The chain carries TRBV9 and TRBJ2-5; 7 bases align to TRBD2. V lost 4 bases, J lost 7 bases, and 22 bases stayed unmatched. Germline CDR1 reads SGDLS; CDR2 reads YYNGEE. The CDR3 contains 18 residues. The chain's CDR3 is CASSPREEGGPSRMTQYF. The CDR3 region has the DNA TGTGCCAGCAGCCCCCGTGAGGAGGGAGGGCCGTCCAGGATGACCCAGTACTTC.

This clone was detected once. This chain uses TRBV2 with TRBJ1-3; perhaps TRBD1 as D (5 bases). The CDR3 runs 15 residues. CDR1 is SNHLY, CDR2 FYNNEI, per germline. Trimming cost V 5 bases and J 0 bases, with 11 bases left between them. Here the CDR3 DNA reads TGTGCCAGCAGTCCAGGACATCCCTCTGGAAACACCATATATTTT. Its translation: CASSPGHPSGNTIYF.